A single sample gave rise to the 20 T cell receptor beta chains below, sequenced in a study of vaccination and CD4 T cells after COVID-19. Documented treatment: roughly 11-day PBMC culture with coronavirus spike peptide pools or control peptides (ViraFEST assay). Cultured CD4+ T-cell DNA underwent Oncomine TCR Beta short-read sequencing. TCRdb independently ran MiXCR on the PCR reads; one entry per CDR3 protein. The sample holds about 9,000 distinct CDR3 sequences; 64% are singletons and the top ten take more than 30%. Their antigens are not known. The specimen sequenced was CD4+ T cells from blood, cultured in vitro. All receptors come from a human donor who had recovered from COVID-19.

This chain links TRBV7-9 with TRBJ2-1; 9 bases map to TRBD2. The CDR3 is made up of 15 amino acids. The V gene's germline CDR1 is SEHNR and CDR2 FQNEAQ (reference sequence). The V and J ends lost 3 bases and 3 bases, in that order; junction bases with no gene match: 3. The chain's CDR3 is CASSFLAGSYNEQFF. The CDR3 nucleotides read TGTGCCAGCAGCTTCCTAGCGGGAAGCTACAATGAGCAGTTCTTC.

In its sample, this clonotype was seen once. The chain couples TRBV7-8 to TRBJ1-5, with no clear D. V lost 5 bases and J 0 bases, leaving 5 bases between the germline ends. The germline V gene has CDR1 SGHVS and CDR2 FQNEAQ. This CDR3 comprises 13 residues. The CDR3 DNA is TGTGCCAGCAGCAAGATTAGCAATCAGCCCCAGCATTTT. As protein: CASSKISNQPQHF.

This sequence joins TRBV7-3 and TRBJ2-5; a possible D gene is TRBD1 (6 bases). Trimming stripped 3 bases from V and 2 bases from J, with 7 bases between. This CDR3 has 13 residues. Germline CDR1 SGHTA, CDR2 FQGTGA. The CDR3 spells CASSFGQQETQYF. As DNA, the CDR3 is TGTGCCAGCAGCTTTGGACAGCAAGAGACCCAGTACTTC. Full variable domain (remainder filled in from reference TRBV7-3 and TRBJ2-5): GAGVSQTPSNKVTEKGKYVELRCDPISGHTALYWYRQSLGQGPEFLIYFQGTGAADDSGLPNDRFFAVRPEGSVSTLKIQRTERGDSAVYLCASSFGQQETQYFGPGTRLLVL.

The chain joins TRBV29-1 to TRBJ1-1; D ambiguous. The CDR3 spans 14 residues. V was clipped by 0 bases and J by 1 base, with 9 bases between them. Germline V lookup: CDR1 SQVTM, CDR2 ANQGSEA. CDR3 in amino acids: CSVEDRAANTEAFF. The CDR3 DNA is TGCAGCGTTGAAGATCGGGCAGCGAACACTGAAGCTTTCTTT.

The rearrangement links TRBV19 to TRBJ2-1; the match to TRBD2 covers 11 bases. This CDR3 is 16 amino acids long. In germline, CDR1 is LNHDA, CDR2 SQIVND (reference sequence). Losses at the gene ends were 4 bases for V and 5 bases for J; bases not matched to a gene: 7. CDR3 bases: TGTGCCAGTAGTAGGAAGACTAGCGGGGAACACAATGAGCAGTTCTTC. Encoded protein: CASSRKTSGEHNEQFF.

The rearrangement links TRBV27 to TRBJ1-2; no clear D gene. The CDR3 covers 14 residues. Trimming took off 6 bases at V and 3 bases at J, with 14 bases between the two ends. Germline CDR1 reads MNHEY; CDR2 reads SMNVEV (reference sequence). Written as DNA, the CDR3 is TGTGCCAGCAGGCACAGTACTCTCGACTATGGCTACACCTTC. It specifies CASRHSTLDYGYTF.

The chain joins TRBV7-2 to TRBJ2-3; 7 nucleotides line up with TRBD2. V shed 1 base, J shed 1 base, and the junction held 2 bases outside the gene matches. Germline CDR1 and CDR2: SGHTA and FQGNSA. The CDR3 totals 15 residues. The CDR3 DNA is TGTGCCAGCAGCTTAGAGCGGGACCGCACAGATACGCAGTATTTT. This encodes CASSLERDRTDTQYF. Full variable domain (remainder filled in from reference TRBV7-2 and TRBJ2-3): GAGVSQSPSNKVTEKGKDVELRCDPISGHTALYWYRQSLGQGLEFLIYFQGNSAPDKSGLPSDRFSAERTGGSVSTLTIQRTQQEDSAVYLCASSLERDRTDTQYFGPGTRLTVL.

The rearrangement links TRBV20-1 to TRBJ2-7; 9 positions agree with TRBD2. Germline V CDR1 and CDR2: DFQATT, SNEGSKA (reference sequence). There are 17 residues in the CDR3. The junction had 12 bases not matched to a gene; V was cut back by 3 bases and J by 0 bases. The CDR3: CSARGLASGVSSYEQYF. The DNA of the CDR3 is TGCAGTGCTAGGGGACTAGCTAGCGGGGTTAGCTCCTACGAGCAGTACTTC.

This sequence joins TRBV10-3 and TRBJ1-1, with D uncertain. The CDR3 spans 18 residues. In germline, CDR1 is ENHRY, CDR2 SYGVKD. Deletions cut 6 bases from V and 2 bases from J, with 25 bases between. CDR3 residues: CAISGASTPLRGNTEAFF. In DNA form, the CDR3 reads TGTGCCATCAGCGGAGCGAGCACCCCTTTAAGAGGAAACACTGAAGCTTTCTTT.

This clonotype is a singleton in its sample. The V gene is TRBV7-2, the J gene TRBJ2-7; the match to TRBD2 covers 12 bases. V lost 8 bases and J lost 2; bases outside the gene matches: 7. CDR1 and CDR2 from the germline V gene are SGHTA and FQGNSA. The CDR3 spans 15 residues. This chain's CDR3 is CASCSLAGGAYEQYF. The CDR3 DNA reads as TGTGCCAGCTGTAGCCTAGCGGGGGGGGCCTACGAGCAGTACTTC.

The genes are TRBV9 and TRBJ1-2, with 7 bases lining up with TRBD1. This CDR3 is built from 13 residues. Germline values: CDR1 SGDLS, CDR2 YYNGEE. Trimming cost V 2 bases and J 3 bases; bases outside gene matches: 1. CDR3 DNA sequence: TGTGCCAGCAGCGTTACAGGGGACTATGGCTACACCTTC. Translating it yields CASSVTGDYGYTF. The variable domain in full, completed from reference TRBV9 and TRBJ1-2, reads DSGVTQTPKHLITATGQRVTLRCSPRSGDLSVYWYQQSLDQGLQFLIQYYNGEERAKGNILERFSAQQFPDLHSELNLSSLELGDSALYFCASSVTGDYGYTFGSGTRLTVV.

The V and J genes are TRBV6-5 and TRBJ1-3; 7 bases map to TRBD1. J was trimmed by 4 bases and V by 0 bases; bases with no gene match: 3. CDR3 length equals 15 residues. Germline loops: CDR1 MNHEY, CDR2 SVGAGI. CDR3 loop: CASSYSDRVGNTIYF. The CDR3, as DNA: TGTGCCAGCAGTTACTCCGACAGGGTGGGAAACACCATATATTTT.

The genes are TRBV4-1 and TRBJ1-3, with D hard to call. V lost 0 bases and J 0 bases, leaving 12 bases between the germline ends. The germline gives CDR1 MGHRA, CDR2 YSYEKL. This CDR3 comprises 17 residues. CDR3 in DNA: TGCGCCAGCAGCCAAGATCGAGGACTTGACTCTGGAAACACCATATATTTT. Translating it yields CASSQDRGLDSGNTIYF.

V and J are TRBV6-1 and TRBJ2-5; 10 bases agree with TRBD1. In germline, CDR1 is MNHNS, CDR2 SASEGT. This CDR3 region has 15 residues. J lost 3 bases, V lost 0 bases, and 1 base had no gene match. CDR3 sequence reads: CASSEAGTGEETQYF. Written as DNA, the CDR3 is TGTGCCAGCAGTGAAGCTGGGACAGGGGAAGAGACCCAGTACTTC.

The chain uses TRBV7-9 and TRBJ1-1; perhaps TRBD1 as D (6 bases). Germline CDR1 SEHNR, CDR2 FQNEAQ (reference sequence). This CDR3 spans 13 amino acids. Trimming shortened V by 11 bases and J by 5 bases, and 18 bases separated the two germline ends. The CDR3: CAGGARGGTEAFF. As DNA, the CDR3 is TGTGCCGGGGGCGCCAGGGGAGGTACTGAAGCTTTCTTT.

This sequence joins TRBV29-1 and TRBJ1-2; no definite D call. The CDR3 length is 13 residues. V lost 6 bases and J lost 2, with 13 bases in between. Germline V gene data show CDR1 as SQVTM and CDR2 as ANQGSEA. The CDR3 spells CSVSGDKNYGYTF. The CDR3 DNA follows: TGCAGCGTAAGTGGAGACAAAAACTATGGCTACACCTTC.

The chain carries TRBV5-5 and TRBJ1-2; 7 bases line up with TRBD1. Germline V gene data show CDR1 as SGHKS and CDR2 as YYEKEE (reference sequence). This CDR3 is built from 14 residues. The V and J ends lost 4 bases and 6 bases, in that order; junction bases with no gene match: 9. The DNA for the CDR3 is TGTGCCAGCAGCCCCGGGACAGCTTATAATGGCTACACCTTC. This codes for CASSPGTAYNGYTF.

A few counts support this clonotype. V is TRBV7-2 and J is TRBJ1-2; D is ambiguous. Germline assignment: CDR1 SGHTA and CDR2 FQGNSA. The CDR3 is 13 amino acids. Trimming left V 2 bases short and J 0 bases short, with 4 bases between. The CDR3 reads CASSLTANYGYTF. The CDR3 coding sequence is TGTGCCAGCAGCTTAACAGCTAACTATGGCTACACCTTC.

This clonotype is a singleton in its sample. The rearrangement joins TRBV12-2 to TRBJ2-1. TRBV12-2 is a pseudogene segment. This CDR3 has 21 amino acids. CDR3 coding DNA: TGTGCAAGTCGCTTACACGCGGTAGTACCGTCGCGCGGCCATCCGTACAATGAGCAGTTCTTC. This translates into CASRLHAVVPSRGHPYNEQFF.

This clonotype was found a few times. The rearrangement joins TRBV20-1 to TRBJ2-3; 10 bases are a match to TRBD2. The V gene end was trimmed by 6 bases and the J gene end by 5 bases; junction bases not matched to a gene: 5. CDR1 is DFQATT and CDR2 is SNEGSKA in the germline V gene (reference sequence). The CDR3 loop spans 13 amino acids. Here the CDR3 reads CSAGGTSVDTQYF. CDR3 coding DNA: TGCAGTGCGGGGGGGACTAGCGTAGATACGCAGTATTTT.